Shown below are 12 T cell receptor beta chains from a single sample sequenced in a study of blood T cell repertoires in COVID-19. Sequencing used immunoSEQ multiplex PCR; TCRdb keeps in-frame clones, though not all of them. The sample contains about 80,000 clones, over 75% of which appear only once. The sequenced sample consisted of peripheral blood. The receptors were gathered from a man older than 75 with acute or convalescent COVID-19.

The genes are TRBV5-4 and TRBJ2-1; a possible D gene is TRBD2 (6 bases). Deletions cut 4 bases from V and 3 bases from J, with 14 bases between. The CDR3 extends over 15 amino acids. The germline gives CDR1 SGHNT, CDR2 YYREEE (reference sequence). The CDR3 DNA reads TGTGCCAGCAGCCGAGGGACTGGGATCTACAATGAGCAGTTCTTC. Translated, it gives CASSRGTGIYNEQFF. The full variable domain, its missing parts supplied by reference TRBV5-4 and TRBJ2-1, is ETGVTQSPTHLIKTRGQQVTLRCSSQSGHNTVSWYQQALGQGPQFIFQYYREEENGRGNFPPRFSGLQFPNYSSELNVNALELDDSALYLCASSRGTGIYNEQFFGPGTRLTVL.

In its sample, this clone was seen a few times. The chain employs TRBV27 and TRBJ1-1, with D possibly matching TRBD1 (6 bases). CDR3 length equals 17 residues. Germline V lookup: CDR1 MNHEY, CDR2 SMNVEV (reference sequence). V was cut by 5 bases and J by 1 base, with 20 bases left in between. The DNA for the CDR3 is TGTGCCAGCAGTACATATTCACAGGGTGGGGGGAACACTGAAGCTTTCTTT. This encodes CASSTYSQGGGNTEAFF.

This clone was counted between two and nine times. The genes are TRBV7-9 and TRBJ2-7; D is perhaps TRBD2 (6 bases). Trimming stripped 8 bases from V and 0 bases from J, with 14 bases between. Per the germline V gene, CDR1 is SEHNR and CDR2 is FQNEAQ (reference sequence). The CDR3 spans 14 residues. CDR3 protein: CASGGRLISYEQYF. The CDR3 DNA is TGTGCCAGCGGGGGGAGGCTGATCTCCTACGAGCAGTACTTC.

This chain joins TRBV24-1 and TRBJ1-4; TRBD1 agrees at 9 bases. V dropped 4 bases and J dropped 2; count of bases not matched to a gene: 7. Germline V gene sequence: CDR1 KGHDR, CDR2 SFDVKD. This CDR3 spans 17 amino acids. Here the CDR3 DNA reads TGTGCCACCAGTGACTATACAGGGGGCCTGACTAATGAAAAACTGTTTTTT. It translates to CATSDYTGGLTNEKLFF.

The chain joins TRBV15 to TRBJ1-5; D might be TRBD1 (6 bases). Germline V gene data show CDR1 as LNHNV and CDR2 as YYDKDF (reference sequence). This CDR3 comprises 14 residues. V lost 7 bases, J lost 7 bases, and 17 bases lay in between. The CDR3, as DNA: TGTGCCACCAACCCGGGACAACAGGGCCAGCCCCAGCATTTT. It yields the protein CATNPGQQGQPQHF. The full variable domain, with the rest looked up from reference TRBV15 and TRBJ1-5, is DAMVIQNPRYQVTQFGKPVTLSCSQTLNHNVMYWYQQKSSQAPKLLFHYYDKDFNNEADTPDNFQSRRPNTSFCFLDIRSPGLGDTAMYLCATNPGQQGQPQHFGDGTRLSIL.

V and J are TRBV5-4 and TRBJ2-2; D is ambiguous. The CDR3 contains 13 residues. The germline V gene has CDR1 SGHNT and CDR2 YYREEE (reference sequence). Trimming removed 4 bases from V and 4 bases from J, with 8 bases in between. CDR3 bases: TGTGCCAGCAGCCTCGGGTTCACCGGGGAGCTGTTTTTT. Its translation is CASSLGFTGELFF.

J is TRBJ2-3 and V is TRBV5-1; 10 bases agree with TRBD1. The CDR3 sequence is 14 residues long. V lost 6 bases, J lost 5 bases, and 6 bases stayed unmatched. CDR1 SGHRS and CDR2 YFSETQ come from the germline V gene. CDR3 bases: TGCGCCAGCACAGGGACAGGGGAAATAGATACGCAGTATTTT. As protein: CASTGTGEIDTQYF.

This chain joins TRBV4-1 and TRBJ2-5; no reliable D call. V was cut by 0 bases and J by 6 bases, with 5 bases left in between. Germline V gene data show CDR1 as MGHRA and CDR2 as YSYEKL. The CDR3 totals 12 residues. Here the CDR3 DNA reads TGCGCCAGCAGCCAAGATGTAAAGACCCAGTACTTC. It yields the protein CASSQDVKTQYF.

The V and J genes are TRBV7-3 and TRBJ1-1; possible D gene TRBD1, 5 bases. CDR1 is SGHTA, CDR2 FQGTGA, per germline. The length of the CDR3 is 16 residues. V was pared by 1 base and J by 0 bases, with 12 bases between. The CDR3 DNA sequence: TGTGCCAGCAGCTTAAATCCAGGGTTGATGAACACTGAAGCTTTCTTT. It encodes CASSLNPGLMNTEAFF.

This chain joins TRBV24-1 and TRBJ2-7; TRBD1 agrees at 7 bases. V gave up 2 bases and J gave up 2 bases; unmatched junction bases: 11. Germline-derived CDR1 and CDR2 are KGHDR and SFDVKD. The CDR3 runs 17 residues. The CDR3 loop is CATSDSRGRGLTYEQYF. DNA for the CDR3: TGTGCCACCAGTGATTCCAGGGGGAGAGGGTTGACCTACGAGCAGTACTTC.

CDR3 DNA: TGCAGTGCTAGTGTACAGGAAAATTCACCCCTCCACTTT. Translating gives CSASVQENSPLHF. V gene TRBV20-1 combines with J gene TRBJ1-6; TRBD1 might be the D (5 bases). Trimming left V 3 bases short and J 7 bases short, with 10 bases between. The CDR3 loop spans 13 amino acids. Per the germline V gene, CDR1 is DFQATT and CDR2 is SNEGSKA (reference sequence).

The chain carries TRBV2 and TRBJ1-5; 9 nucleotides match TRBD1. This CDR3 spans 14 amino acids. J gave up 6 bases and V 4 bases, and 4 bases lay outside the gene matches. Germline loops: CDR1 SNHLY, CDR2 FYNNEI. CDR3 protein: CASSGTGAGQPQHF. The CDR3 bases are TGTGCCAGCAGTGGGACAGGGGCGGGTCAGCCCCAGCATTTT.